This TCR beta chain was profiled in a study of early T cells in non-severe SARS-CoV-2 infection. Study-level background: Sequencing targeted bulk RNA from unsorted whole blood, leaving chains unpaired.

Molecules of cDNA were individually given unique molecular identifiers that were attached to them. TCRdb passed the 5' RACE reads through MiXCR, listing each CDR3 protein once. The sample includes 50,000 or so distinct CDR3 sequences, around 8% of them seen just once. This clonotype was detected many times. Its target is not known. The study, taken as a whole, reports: Sequences matched to VDJdb favored anti-spike CD8 responses, while private and CD4 specificities were missed.

Trimming took off 1 base at V and 6 bases at J, with 6 bases between the two ends. There are 12 residues in the CDR3. Per the germline V gene, CDR1 is KGHSH and CDR2 is LQKENI. The sequencing input was whole blood. The chain couples TRBV18 to TRBJ1-2, with a weak D call TRBD1 (5 bases). The sequence was obtained from an adult who was a healthcare worker with PCR-confirmed SARS-CoV-2 infection or an uninfected control (not recorded which). Written as DNA, the CDR3 is TGTGCCAGCTCACCACAGGGGCATGGCTACACCTTC. This encodes CASSPQGHGYTF.